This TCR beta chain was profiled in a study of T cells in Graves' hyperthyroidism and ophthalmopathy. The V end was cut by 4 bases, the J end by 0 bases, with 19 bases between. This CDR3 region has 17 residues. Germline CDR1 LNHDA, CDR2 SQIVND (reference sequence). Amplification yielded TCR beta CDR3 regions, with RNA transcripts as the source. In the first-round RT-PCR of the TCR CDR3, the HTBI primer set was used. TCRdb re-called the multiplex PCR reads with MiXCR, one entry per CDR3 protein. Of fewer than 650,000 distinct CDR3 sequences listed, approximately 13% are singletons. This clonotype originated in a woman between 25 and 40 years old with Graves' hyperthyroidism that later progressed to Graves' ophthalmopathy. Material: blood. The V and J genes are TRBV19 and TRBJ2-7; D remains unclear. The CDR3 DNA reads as TGTGCCAGTAGTACCTCCTGGACCGCGCGGAGCTCCTACGAGCAGTACTTC. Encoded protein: CASSTSWTARSSYEQYF.